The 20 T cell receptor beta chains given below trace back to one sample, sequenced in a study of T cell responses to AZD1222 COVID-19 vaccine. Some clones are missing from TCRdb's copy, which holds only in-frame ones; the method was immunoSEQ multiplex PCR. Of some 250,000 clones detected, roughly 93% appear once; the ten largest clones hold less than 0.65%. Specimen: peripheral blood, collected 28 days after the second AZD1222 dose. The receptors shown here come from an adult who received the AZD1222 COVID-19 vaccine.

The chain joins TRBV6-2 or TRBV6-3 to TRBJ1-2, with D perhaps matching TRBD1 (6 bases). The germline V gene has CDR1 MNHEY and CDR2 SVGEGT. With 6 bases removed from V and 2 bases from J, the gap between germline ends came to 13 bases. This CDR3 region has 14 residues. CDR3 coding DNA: TGTGCCAGCAGCACAGGGATGGGGAACTATGGCTACACCTTC. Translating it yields CASSTGMGNYGYTF.

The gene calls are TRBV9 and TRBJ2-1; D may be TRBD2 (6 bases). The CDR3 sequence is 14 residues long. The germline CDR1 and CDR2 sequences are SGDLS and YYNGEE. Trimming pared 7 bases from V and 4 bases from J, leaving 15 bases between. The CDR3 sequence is CASGGIARYNEQFF. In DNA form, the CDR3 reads TGTGCCAGCGGGGGGATAGCGAGATACAATGAGCAGTTCTTC.

The CDR3 region is CASSLGGSGSPLHF. CDR3 nucleotides: TGTGCCAGCAGCTTGGGGGGGAGCGGTTCACCCCTCCACTTT. The genes are TRBV5-6 and TRBJ1-6; a possible D gene is TRBD1 (5 bases). The length of the CDR3 is 14 residues. The V end was cut by 0 bases, the J end by 9 bases, with 10 bases between. The germline V gene has CDR1 SGHDT and CDR2 YYEEEE.

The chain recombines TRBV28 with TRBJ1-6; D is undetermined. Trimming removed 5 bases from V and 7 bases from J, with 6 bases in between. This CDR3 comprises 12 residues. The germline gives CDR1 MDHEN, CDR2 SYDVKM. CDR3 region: CASSAQNSPLHF. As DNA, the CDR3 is TGTGCCAGCAGTGCTCAGAATTCACCCCTCCACTTT.

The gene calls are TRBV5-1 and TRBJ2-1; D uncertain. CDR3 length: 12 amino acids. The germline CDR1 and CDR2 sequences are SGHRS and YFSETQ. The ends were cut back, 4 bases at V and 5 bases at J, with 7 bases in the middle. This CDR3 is CASSTVHNEQFF. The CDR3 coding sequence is TGCGCCAGCAGCACCGTCCACAATGAGCAGTTCTTC.

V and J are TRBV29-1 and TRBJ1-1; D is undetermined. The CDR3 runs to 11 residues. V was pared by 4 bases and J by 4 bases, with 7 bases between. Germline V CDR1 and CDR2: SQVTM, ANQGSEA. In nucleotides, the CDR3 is TGCAGCGTTGCCCAGTCCACTGAAGCTTTCTTT. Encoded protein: CSVAQSTEAFF.

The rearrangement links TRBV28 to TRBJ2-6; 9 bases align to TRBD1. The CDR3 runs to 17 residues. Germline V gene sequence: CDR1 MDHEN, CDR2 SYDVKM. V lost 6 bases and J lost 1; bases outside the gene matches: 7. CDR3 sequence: CASSPGQGRSGANVLTF. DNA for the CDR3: TGTGCCAGCAGCCCCGGACAGGGGAGGTCTGGGGCCAACGTCCTGACTTTC. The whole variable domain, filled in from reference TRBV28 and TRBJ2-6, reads DVKVTQSSRYLVKRTGEKVFLECVQDMDHENMFWYRQDPGLGLRLIYFSYDVKMKEKGDIPEGYSVSREKKERFSLILESASTNQTSMYLCASSPGQGRSGANVLTFGAGSRLTVL.

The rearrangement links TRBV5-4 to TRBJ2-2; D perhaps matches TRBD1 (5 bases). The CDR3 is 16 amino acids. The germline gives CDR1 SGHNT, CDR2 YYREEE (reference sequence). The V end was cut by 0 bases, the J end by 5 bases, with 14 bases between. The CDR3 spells CASSLGGAGRTGELFF. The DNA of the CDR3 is TGTGCCAGCAGCTTGGGTGGGGCAGGGCGGACCGGGGAGCTGTTTTTT.

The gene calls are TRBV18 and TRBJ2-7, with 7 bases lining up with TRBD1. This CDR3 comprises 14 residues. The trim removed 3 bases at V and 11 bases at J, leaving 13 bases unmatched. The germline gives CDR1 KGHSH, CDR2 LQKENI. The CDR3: CASSPGTDGNVKYF. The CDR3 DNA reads TGTGCCAGCTCACCCGGGACAGATGGTAATGTGAAGTACTTC.

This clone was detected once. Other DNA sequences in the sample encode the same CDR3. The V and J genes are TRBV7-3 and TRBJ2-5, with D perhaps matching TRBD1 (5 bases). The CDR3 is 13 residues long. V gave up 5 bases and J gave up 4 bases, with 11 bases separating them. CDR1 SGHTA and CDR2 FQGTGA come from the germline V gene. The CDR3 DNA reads TGTGCCAGCAGCCCAGGAAGGGGAGAGACCCAGTACTTC. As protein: CASSPGRGETQYF.

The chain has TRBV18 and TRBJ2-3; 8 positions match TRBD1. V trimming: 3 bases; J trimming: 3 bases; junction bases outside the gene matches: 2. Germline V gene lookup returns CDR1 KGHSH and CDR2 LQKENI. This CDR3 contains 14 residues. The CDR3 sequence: CASSPQGATDTQYF. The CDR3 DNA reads TGTGCCAGCTCACCCCAGGGGGCTACAGATACGCAGTATTTT.

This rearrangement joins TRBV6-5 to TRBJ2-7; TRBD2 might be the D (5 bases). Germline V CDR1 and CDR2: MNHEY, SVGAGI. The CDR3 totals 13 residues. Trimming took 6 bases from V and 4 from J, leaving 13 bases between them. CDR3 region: CASSPGGPYEQYF. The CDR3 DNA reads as TGTGCCAGCAGCCCCGGAGGTCCTTACGAGCAGTACTTC.

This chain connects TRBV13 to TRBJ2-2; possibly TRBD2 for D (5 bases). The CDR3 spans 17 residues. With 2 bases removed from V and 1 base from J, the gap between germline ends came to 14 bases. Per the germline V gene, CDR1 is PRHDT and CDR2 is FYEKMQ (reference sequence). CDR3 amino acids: CASSLIGLTQNTGELFF. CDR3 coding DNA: TGTGCCAGCAGCTTAATTGGACTGACTCAGAACACCGGGGAGCTGTTTTTT.

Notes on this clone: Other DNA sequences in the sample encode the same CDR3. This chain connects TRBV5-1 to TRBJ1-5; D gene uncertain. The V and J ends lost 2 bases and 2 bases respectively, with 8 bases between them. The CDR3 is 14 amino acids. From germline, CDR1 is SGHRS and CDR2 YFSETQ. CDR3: CASSLEGRNQPQHF. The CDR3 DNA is TGCGCCAGCAGCTTAGAAGGACGCAATCAGCCCCAGCATTTT.

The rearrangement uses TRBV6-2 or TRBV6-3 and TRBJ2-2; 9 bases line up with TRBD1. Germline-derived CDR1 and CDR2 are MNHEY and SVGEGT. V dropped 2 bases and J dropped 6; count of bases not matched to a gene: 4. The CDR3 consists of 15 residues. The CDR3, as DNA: TGTGCCAGCAGTTACAGACAGGGGGGAGCCGGGGAGCTGTTTTTT. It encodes CASSYRQGGAGELFF.

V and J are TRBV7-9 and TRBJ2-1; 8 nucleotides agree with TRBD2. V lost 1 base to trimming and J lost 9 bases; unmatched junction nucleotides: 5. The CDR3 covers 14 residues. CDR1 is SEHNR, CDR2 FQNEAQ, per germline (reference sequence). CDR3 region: CASSLVAGGAEQFF. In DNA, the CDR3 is TGTGCCAGCAGCTTAGTGGCGGGAGGTGCTGAGCAGTTCTTC.

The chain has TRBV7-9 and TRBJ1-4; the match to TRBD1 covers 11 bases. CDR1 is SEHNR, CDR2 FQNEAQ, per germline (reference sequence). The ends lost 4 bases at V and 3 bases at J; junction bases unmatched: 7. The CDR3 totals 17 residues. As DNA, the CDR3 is TGTGCCAGCAGCTCCCGGGACAGGGGGATGGCTAATGAAAAACTGTTTTTT. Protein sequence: CASSSRDRGMANEKLFF.

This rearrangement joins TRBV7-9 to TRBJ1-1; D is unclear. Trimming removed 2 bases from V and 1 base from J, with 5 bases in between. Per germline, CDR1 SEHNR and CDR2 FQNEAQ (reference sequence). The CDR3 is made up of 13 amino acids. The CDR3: CASSLTENTEAFF. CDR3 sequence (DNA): TGTGCCAGCAGCTTAACGGAGAACACTGAAGCTTTCTTT.

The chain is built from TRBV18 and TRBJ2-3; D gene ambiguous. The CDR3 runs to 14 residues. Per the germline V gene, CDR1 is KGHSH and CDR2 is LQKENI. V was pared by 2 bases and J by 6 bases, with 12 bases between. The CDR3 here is CASSPMSPTDTQYF. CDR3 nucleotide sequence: TGTGCCAGCTCACCAATGAGTCCAACGGATACGCAGTATTTT.

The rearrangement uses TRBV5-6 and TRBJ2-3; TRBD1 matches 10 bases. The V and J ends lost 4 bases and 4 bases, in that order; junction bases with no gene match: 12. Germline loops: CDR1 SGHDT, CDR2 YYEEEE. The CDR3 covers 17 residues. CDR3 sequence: CASSVLDRGPSADTQYF. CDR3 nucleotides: TGTGCCAGCAGCGTACTAGACAGGGGGCCCAGCGCAGATACGCAGTATTTT.